The T cell receptor beta chain described here comes from a study of T cell responses to AZD1222 COVID-19 vaccine. General observations from the study: The number of AZD1222 recipients seropositive at baseline was only 6 or 7. Vaccine-associated CD4 TCRs ranged over spike, dominating at 160-218 and 743-854. Donors, mostly white British, included more females; clonal diversity was possibly underestimated.

Germline lookup yields CDR1 SGHVS and CDR2 FQNEAQ. V gave up 0 bases and J gave up 3 bases, with 15 bases separating them. The length of the CDR3 is 17 residues. Clones were sequenced by immunoSEQ multiplex PCR, and TCRdb holds only the in-frame ones, with some missing. The sample carries tens of thousands of clones, 90% to 95% recorded once. Comment on this clone: Antigen: not known.

J is TRBJ1-5 and V is TRBV7-8; D uncertain. Sequenced material: peripheral blood, taken on day 0 of MenACWY control vaccination. The origin of this receptor is an adult in good health. The DNA of the CDR3 is TGTGCCAGCAGCTTAGCTAAGGCGGCAGGCATCAATCAGCCCCAGCATTTT. It yields the protein CASSLAKAAGINQPQHF.